The table lists the clone carrying this T cell receptor beta chain with many counts. What it recognizes is unknown. V was clipped by 7 bases and J by 5 bases, with 15 bases between them. Germline CDR1 reads MNHEY; CDR2 reads SVGEGT. The CDR3 runs to 13 residues. The data stem from a study of CD8 T cells in ankylosing spondylitis. Study outcomes and limitations: What seemed typical of ankylosing spondylitis blood was a TCR beta motif built from roughly 8 highly homologous variants.

TCRdb re-called the 5' RACE reads through MiXCR, storing one row per CDR3 protein. The sample yields hundreds of thousands of distinct CDR3 sequences, 12% seen once. Material: blood, either unsorted or a sorted T cell fraction (not recorded which). The chain links TRBV6-2 or TRBV6-3 to TRBJ2-7; TRBD2 might be the D (5 bases). The TCR originated in a male donor with ankylosing spondylitis. The CDR3 reads CASNLGLGHEQYF. The CDR3 DNA reads TGTGCCAGCAACCTCGGACTGGGCCACGAGCAGTACTTC.